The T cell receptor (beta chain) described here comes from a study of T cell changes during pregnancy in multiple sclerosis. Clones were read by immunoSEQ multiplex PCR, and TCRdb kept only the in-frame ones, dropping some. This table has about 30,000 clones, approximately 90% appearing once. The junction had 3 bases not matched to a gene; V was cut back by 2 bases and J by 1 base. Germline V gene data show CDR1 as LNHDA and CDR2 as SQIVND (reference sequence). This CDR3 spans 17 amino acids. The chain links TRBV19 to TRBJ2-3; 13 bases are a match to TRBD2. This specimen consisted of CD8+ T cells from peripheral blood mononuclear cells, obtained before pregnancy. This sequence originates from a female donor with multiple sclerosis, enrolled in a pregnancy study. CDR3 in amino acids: CASSIRTSGSRTDTQYF. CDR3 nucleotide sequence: TGTGCCAGTAGTATAAGGACTAGCGGGAGCCGCACAGATACGCAGTATTTT. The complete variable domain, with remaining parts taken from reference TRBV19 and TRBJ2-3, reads DGGITQSPKYLFRKEGQNVTLSCEQNLNHDAMYWYRQDPGQGLRLIYYSQIVNDFQKGDIAEGYSVSREKKESFPLTVTSAQKNPTAFYLCASSIRTSGSRTDTQYFGPGTRLTVL.